The next 11 T cell receptor beta chains were all read from a single sample in a study of cytomegalovirus exposure and HLA in healthy donors. The PCR employed 60 Vbeta primers together with 13 Jbeta primers. Profiling relied on immunoSEQ multiplex PCR, and the TCRdb table lists in-frame clones only, not all of them. The sample consists of about 200,000 clones, over 75% of them appearing once. The specimen sequenced was PBMCs. Source of these receptors: a boy aged 2-9 years in good health and CMV-seronegative.

The V gene is TRBV5-6, the J gene TRBJ2-7; tentatively, D is TRBD2 (6 bases). Germline CDR1 reads SGHDT; CDR2 reads YYEEEE. Trimming pared 0 bases from V and 7 bases from J, leaving 14 bases between. The CDR3 contains 14 residues. CDR3 in amino acids: CASSLVGAGYEQYF. The DNA for the CDR3 is TGTGCCAGCAGCTTGGTAGGGGCGGGGTATGAGCAGTACTTC.

The chain combines TRBV27 with TRBJ1-1, with D possibly being TRBD1 (6 bases). The germline V gene encodes CDR1 MNHEY and CDR2 SMNVEV (reference sequence). With 1 base removed from V and 7 bases from J, the gap between germline ends came to 10 bases. The CDR3 loop spans 13 amino acids. CDR3 coding DNA: TGTGCCAGCAGTTTATGGGGGGGCCATGAAGCTTTCTTT. Its protein product is CASSLWGGHEAFF.

The V call is TRBV10-3, the J call TRBJ2-1; 9 bases are shared with TRBD1. The CDR3 extends over 15 amino acids. J gave up 8 bases and V 9 bases, and 14 bases lay outside the gene matches. Germline CDR1 ENHRY, CDR2 SYGVKD. In nucleotides, the CDR3 is TGTGCCATGAGGTCGGGACAGGGACCCGTCGATGAGCAGTTCTTC. It is translated as CAMRSGQGPVDEQFF.

The chain is built from TRBV11-2 and TRBJ1-3; possibly TRBD1 for D (5 bases). Germline CDR1 and CDR2: SGHAT and FQNNGV. The CDR3 is made up of 16 amino acids. Trimming took off 4 bases at V and 0 bases at J, with 13 bases between the two ends. The CDR3, as DNA: TGTGCCAGCAGCTCACTGACAGAGACCTCTGGAAACACCATATATTTT. It codes for CASSSLTETSGNTIYF.

The chain links TRBV2 to TRBJ1-4, with D perhaps TRBD1 (5 bases). Germline assignment: CDR1 SNHLY and CDR2 FYNNEI. The V and J ends lost 6 bases and 0 bases respectively, with 8 bases between them. There are 14 residues in the CDR3. The CDR3 loop reads CASREGTTNEKLFF. DNA of the CDR3: TGTGCCAGCAGGGAGGGGACAACTAATGAAAAACTGTTTTTT.

Regarding this clone: At one of its ends the junction is not consistent with the germline gene, which may arise from a read error. Other DNA sequences in this sample translate to the same CDR3. This chain uses TRBV30 with TRBJ2-7; the match to TRBD1 covers 10 bases. CDR1 GTSNPN and CDR2 SVGIG come from the germline V gene (reference sequence). There are 15 residues in the CDR3. In DNA, the CDR3 is TGCGCCTGGAGCTACGGGACAGGGGTGGCCTACGAGCAGTACTTC. It encodes CAWSYGTGVAYEQYF.

The rearrangement joins TRBV20-1 to TRBJ1-2; a possible D gene is TRBD1 (6 bases). The CDR3 covers 11 residues. The V end lost 3 bases, the J end lost 12 bases, and 14 bases lay between the germline ends. Looked up from germline, CDR1 is DFQATT and CDR2 is SNEGSKA (reference sequence). The DNA of the CDR3 is TGCAGTGCTAGCTCCGGGGGGCGAAACACCTTC. This encodes CSASSGGRNTF.

The chain joins TRBV5-1 to TRBJ1-5; the match to TRBD1 covers 7 bases. J was trimmed by 10 bases and V by 4 bases; bases with no gene match: 8. The CDR3 contains 13 residues. CDR1 is SGHRS and CDR2 is YFSETQ in the germline V gene. The CDR3: CASSHQGDPPQHF. CDR3 coding DNA: TGCGCCAGCAGCCACCAGGGGGATCCACCCCAGCATTTT.

The rearrangement joins TRBV7-2 to TRBJ1-4; TRBD1 aligns across 7 bases. The ends lost 1 base at V and 10 bases at J; junction bases unmatched: 12. The length of the CDR3 is 16 residues. Germline loops: CDR1 SGHTA, CDR2 FQGNSA. In nucleotides, the CDR3 is TGTGCCAGCAGCTTAGTCCCCGAGACAGGGTCCGGAAAACTGTTTTTT. Its protein is CASSLVPETGSGKLFF.

There are a few counts of this clone. The genes are TRBV5-6 and TRBJ2-5, with D perhaps TRBD1 (6 bases). The V gene lost 4 bases and the J gene lost 1 base, with 14 bases spanning the gap. Germline lookup yields CDR1 SGHDT and CDR2 YYEEEE. CDR3 length: 15 amino acids. In DNA form, the CDR3 reads TGTGCCAGCAGCCGACCTCAGGGGATCCAAGAGACCCAGTACTTC. Encoded protein: CASSRPQGIQETQYF.

The table lists this clone with a few counts. J is TRBJ1-4 and V is TRBV18; TRBD1 might be the D (6 bases). This CDR3 spans 14 amino acids. Germline-derived CDR1 and CDR2 are KGHSH and LQKENI. Trimming pared 2 bases from V and 5 bases from J, leaving 9 bases between. CDR3 residues: CASSPGTSNEKLFF. The CDR3 coding sequence is TGTGCCAGCTCACCAGGGACATCCAATGAAAAACTGTTTTTT.